Following are 30 T cell receptor beta chains from one sample sequenced in a study of blood T cell repertoires in COVID-19. The data were produced by immunoSEQ multiplex PCR, yet TCRdb's version contains in-frame clones alone and is incomplete. The sample contains approximately 450,000 clones, approximately 90% of which appear only once. The specimen was peripheral blood. These receptors all come from a woman in her twenties or thirties with acute or convalescent COVID-19.

On this clone itself: Different DNA sequences within this sample yield the same CDR3. The genes are TRBV9 and TRBJ2-7; 8 bases are a match to TRBD2. Trimming at V came to 3 bases and at J to 3 bases, leaving 2 bases not matched to a gene. Per germline, CDR1 SGDLS and CDR2 YYNGEE. The CDR3 has 13 amino acids. In nucleotides, the CDR3 is TGTGCCAGCAGCGCGGGGGGGAGCTACGAGCAGTACTTC. It encodes CASSAGGSYEQYF.

The chain links TRBV7-3 to TRBJ2-1; possibly TRBD1 for D (5 bases). CDR3 length: 16 residues. The V and J ends lost 4 bases and 0 bases respectively, with 13 bases between them. Germline V CDR1 and CDR2: SGHTA, FQGTGA. CDR3 loop: CASSSWGANSYNEQFF. In DNA form, the CDR3 reads TGTGCCAGCAGCTCCTGGGGCGCCAACTCCTACAATGAGCAGTTCTTC. Drawing the rest from reference TRBV7-3 and TRBJ2-1, the complete variable domain is GAGVSQTPSNKVTEKGKYVELRCDPISGHTALYWYRQSLGQGPEFLIYFQGTGAADDSGLPNDRFFAVRPEGSVSTLKIQRTERGDSAVYLCASSSWGANSYNEQFFGPGTRLTVL.

This chain links TRBV9 with TRBJ1-1; D is ambiguous. Germline assignment: CDR1 SGDLS and CDR2 YYNGEE. The CDR3 consists of 17 residues. V lost 0 bases, J lost 1 base, and 16 bases lay in between. The CDR3 is CASSVASRPGPNTEAFF. The CDR3 DNA reads TGTGCCAGCAGCGTAGCTAGCAGGCCAGGCCCGAACACTGAAGCTTTCTTT.

The genes are TRBV2 and TRBJ1-2; D unresolved. Trimming cost V 8 bases and J 8 bases, with 12 bases left between them. The CDR3 has 11 amino acids. Germline V gene sequence: CDR1 SNHLY, CDR2 FYNNEI. The CDR3 DNA sequence: TGTGCCAGCCGGCGGGAGAGAGGCTACACCTTC. This sequence encodes CASRRERGYTF.

This chain links TRBV5-1 with TRBJ1-1, with 9 bases that match TRBD1. The junction had 5 bases not matched to a gene; V was cut back by 3 bases and J by 5 bases. The CDR3 runs to 14 residues. Germline lookup yields CDR1 SGHRS and CDR2 YFSETQ. The CDR3 sequence is CASSWGQGGTEAFF. CDR3 DNA sequence: TGCGCCAGCAGCTGGGGACAGGGAGGGACTGAAGCTTTCTTT.

The chain couples TRBV19 to TRBJ1-1; TRBD1 matches 11 bases. CDR1 and CDR2 (germline): LNHDA, SQIVND (reference sequence). The trim removed 10 bases at V and 3 bases at J, leaving 4 bases unmatched. This CDR3 region has 13 residues. The CDR3 DNA reads TGTGCCACCTCGGGACAGGGGGACACTGAAGCTTTCTTT. Translating gives CATSGQGDTEAFF. The whole variable domain, filled in from reference TRBV19 and TRBJ1-1, reads DGGITQSPKYLFRKEGQNVTLSCEQNLNHDAMYWYRQDPGQGLRLIYYSQIVNDFQKGDIAEGYSVSREKKESFPLTVTSAQKNPTAFYLCATSGQGDTEAFFGQGTRLTVV.

V gene TRBV3-1 (or the pseudogene TRBV3-2) combines with J gene TRBJ2-5; D is possibly TRBD2 (6 bases). Germline V lookup: CDR1 LGHDT, CDR2 YNNKEL (reference sequence). The ends were cut back, 5 bases at V and 4 bases at J, with 11 bases in the middle. This CDR3 region has 13 residues. The CDR3 protein is CASSEGTLETQYF. In DNA, the CDR3 is TGTGCCAGCAGCGAGGGGACTCTAGAGACCCAGTACTTC.

The J gene is TRBJ1-2, the V gene TRBV28, with 9 bases identical to TRBD1. Per germline, CDR1 MDHEN and CDR2 SYDVKM. The CDR3 loop spans 16 amino acids. Trimming took 6 bases from V and 4 from J; bases not matched to a gene: 12. This CDR3 reads CASSRIPGQGVYGYTF. CDR3 coding DNA: TGTGCCAGCAGCCGTATCCCGGGACAGGGAGTCTATGGCTACACCTTC.

The V gene is TRBV5-1, the J gene TRBJ2-2; D perhaps matches TRBD2 (6 bases). V lost 0 bases and J lost 6, with 12 bases in between. Germline V lookup: CDR1 SGHRS, CDR2 YFSETQ. The CDR3 has 15 amino acids. CDR3 amino acids: CASSLAVSGAGELFF. CDR3 coding DNA: TGCGCCAGCAGCTTGGCGGTCTCGGGGGCCGGGGAGCTGTTTTTT.

This clone was picked up a small number of times. This chain uses TRBV28 with TRBJ2-7, with 9 nucleotides matching TRBD2. The CDR3 totals 14 residues. Germline loops: CDR1 MDHEN, CDR2 SYDVKM. With 2 bases clipped from V and 6 bases from J, the junction kept 5 bases outside the gene matches. CDR3 amino acids: CASSLLAGTFEQYF. The CDR3 DNA reads as TGTGCCAGCAGTTTACTAGCGGGGACTTTCGAGCAGTACTTC.

V and J are TRBV18 and TRBJ1-2, with TRBD1 matching over 7 bases. Trimming removed 3 bases from V and 8 bases from J; junction bases left unmatched: 6. The CDR3 covers 13 residues. From germline, CDR1 is KGHSH and CDR2 LQKENI. CDR3 sequence (DNA): TGTGCCAGCTCACCGCAGGGGGAGCGAGGCTACACCTTC. Its protein is CASSPQGERGYTF.

In regard to this clone: Other DNA sequences from this sample encode an identical CDR3 as well. The gene calls are TRBV3-1 (or the pseudogene TRBV3-2) and TRBJ1-5; maybe TRBD1 (5 bases). Germline-derived CDR1 and CDR2 are LGHDT and YNNKEL (reference sequence). The CDR3 has 14 amino acids. Trimming removed 0 bases from V and 5 bases from J, with 8 bases in between. CDR3 coding DNA: TGTGCCAGCAGCCAAGATAGGGGATATCAGCCCCAGCATTTT. Amino acid sequence: CASSQDRGYQPQHF.

The chain is built from TRBV5-1 and TRBJ2-2; TRBD1 agrees at 7 bases. J lost 3 bases, V lost 4 bases, and 3 bases had no gene match. The CDR3 contains 14 residues. The germline V gene encodes CDR1 SGHRS and CDR2 YFSETQ. The CDR3 reads CASSITGDTGELFF. In DNA, the CDR3 is TGCGCCAGCAGCATCACAGGGGACACCGGGGAGCTGTTTTTT.

This clone was seen just once. The rearrangement uses TRBV7-9 and TRBJ1-2; a weak D match, TRBD1 (6 bases). V lost 4 bases and J lost 4, with 13 bases in between. CDR3 length: 14 residues. The germline CDR1 and CDR2 sequences are SEHNR and FQNEAQ (reference sequence). CDR3 sequence: CASSSLTGPYGYTF. CDR3 DNA: TGTGCCAGCAGCTCCCTGACAGGCCCCTATGGCTACACCTTC.

With respect to this clone: This specimen includes other DNA sequences encoding the same CDR3. This chain uses TRBV2 with TRBJ1-2; the D gene is possibly TRBD1 (6 bases). From germline, CDR1 is SNHLY and CDR2 FYNNEI. V dropped 4 bases and J dropped 2 bases, with 8 bases sitting between them. There are 13 residues in the CDR3. CDR3 protein: CASSVGQNYGYTF. The CDR3 DNA is TGTGCCAGCAGTGTTGGACAGAACTATGGCTACACCTTC.

The genes are TRBV12-5 and TRBJ1-1; the D gene is possibly TRBD1 (5 bases). This CDR3 is 18 amino acids long. Per the germline V gene, CDR1 is LGHNT and CDR2 is FRNRAP. V was cut by 0 bases and J by 5 bases, with 22 bases left in between. CDR3 bases: TGTGCTAGTGGTTTGGTATTACCCATCGGGGGGGGATCGACTGAAGCTTTCTTT. It encodes CASGLVLPIGGGSTEAFF.

Here the CDR3 DNA reads TGTGCCAGCAGCCTCCAAATTAGCGACATCCCAGAGACCCAGTACTTC. The encoded protein is CASSLQISDIPETQYF. The rearrangement links TRBV3-1 (or the pseudogene TRBV3-2) to TRBJ2-5, with D perhaps matching TRBD2 (5 bases). Trimming stripped 4 bases from V and 4 bases from J, with 19 bases between. Germline V gives CDR1 LGHDT, CDR2 YNNKEL (reference sequence). The CDR3 totals 16 residues.

The chain carries TRBV9 and TRBJ2-7; D remains unclear. The CDR3 loop spans 12 amino acids. Germline CDR1 is SGDLS and CDR2 is YYNGEE. Trimming shortened V by 4 bases and J by 2 bases, and 7 bases separated the two germline ends. The CDR3 loop reads CASSFRAYEQYF. CDR3 coding DNA: TGTGCCAGCAGCTTTAGAGCCTACGAGCAGTACTTC.

The chain couples TRBV30 to TRBJ1-2, with TRBD1 identical over 9 bases. J lost 0 bases, V lost 3 bases, and 5 bases had no gene match. Germline loops: CDR1 GTSNPN, CDR2 SVGIG (reference sequence). This CDR3 is 15 amino acids long. CDR3 amino acids: CAWRETGGANYGYTF. Written as DNA, the CDR3 is TGTGCCTGGAGGGAGACAGGGGGGGCTAACTATGGCTACACCTTC.

The chain couples TRBV5-1 to TRBJ2-1, with D possibly TRBD1 on 6 matching bases. Per the germline V gene, CDR1 is SGHRS and CDR2 is YFSETQ. V was clipped by 3 bases and J by 2 bases, with 9 bases between them. CDR3 length: 14 amino acids. CDR3 sequence: CASSSDRTYNEQFF. CDR3 nucleotides: TGCGCCAGCAGCTCCGACAGGACCTACAATGAGCAGTTCTTC.

J is TRBJ1-1 and V is TRBV14, with D hard to call. The CDR3 spans 12 residues. Germline-derived CDR1 and CDR2 are SGHDN and FVKESK. The V and J ends lost 0 bases and 10 bases respectively, with 9 bases between them. CDR3 DNA sequence: TGTGCCAGCAGCCAAGAAACTGGGCGAGCTTTCTTT. Protein sequence: CASSQETGRAFF.

This chain links TRBV21-1 with TRBJ2-5; the D call in the table, TRBD2, was not verified against the DNA. TRBV21-1 is labeled a pseudogene. This CDR3 is 14 amino acids long. This CDR3 is CASRTSEPSWDQYF. Written as DNA, the CDR3 is TGTGCCAGCAGGACTAGCGAGCCTAGTTGGGACCAGTACTTC.

The genes are TRBV27 and TRBJ1-6; no reliable D call. V was clipped by 3 bases and J by 0 bases, with 9 bases between them. Per germline, CDR1 MNHEY and CDR2 SMNVEV (reference sequence). This CDR3 comprises 16 residues. The CDR3 bases are TGTGCCAGCAGTTTCAAACCGAGCTCCTATAATTCACCCCTCCACTTT. It yields the protein CASSFKPSSYNSPLHF.

The V and J genes are TRBV7-3 and TRBJ2-1; tentative D call: TRBD1 (5 bases). This CDR3 contains 15 residues. Between the trimmed V and J ends, which lost 5 bases and 6 bases, there was a span of 17 bases. From germline, CDR1 is SGHTA and CDR2 FQGTGA. CDR3 in DNA: TGTGCCAGCAGCCCCTCCGCAGGGTTAGGCAATGAGCAGTTCTTC. It codes for CASSPSAGLGNEQFF. Full variable domain (rest looked up from reference TRBV7-3 and TRBJ2-1): GAGVSQTPSNKVTEKGKYVELRCDPISGHTALYWYRQSLGQGPEFLIYFQGTGAADDSGLPNDRFFAVRPEGSVSTLKIQRTERGDSAVYLCASSPSAGLGNEQFFGPGTRLTVL.

The chain is built from TRBV28 and TRBJ1-3; 11 bases match TRBD1. The junction had 5 bases not matched to a gene; V was cut back by 4 bases and J by 0 bases. Germline values: CDR1 MDHEN, CDR2 SYDVKM. This CDR3 region has 17 residues. The DNA of the CDR3 is TGTGCCAGCAGTTCCCCAGGACAGGGGGCCTCTGGAAACACCATATATTTT. Amino acid sequence: CASSSPGQGASGNTIYF. Together with reference TRBV28 and TRBJ1-3, the CDR3 gives the full variable domain: DVKVTQSSRYLVKRTGEKVFLECVQDMDHENMFWYRQDPGLGLRLIYFSYDVKMKEKGDIPEGYSVSREKKERFSLILESASTNQTSMYLCASSSPGQGASGNTIYFGEGSWLTVV.

Concerning this clone itself: The same CDR3 also results from other DNA sequences found in this sample. The rearrangement uses TRBV9 and TRBJ2-5; a possible D gene is TRBD1 (5 bases). In germline, CDR1 is SGDLS, CDR2 YYNGEE. The V end lost 2 bases, the J end lost 5 bases, and 13 bases lay between the germline ends. This CDR3 comprises 14 residues. This chain's CDR3 is CASSVQGGRETQYF. CDR3 in DNA: TGTGCCAGCAGCGTCCAGGGTGGCCGCGAGACCCAGTACTTC.

This clone was detected once. The chain uses TRBV30 and TRBJ2-7, with D maybe TRBD1 (6 bases). CDR3 length: 15 amino acids. V was clipped by 4 bases and J by 2 bases, with 18 bases between them. Germline assignment: CDR1 GTSNPN and CDR2 SVGIG (reference sequence). The CDR3 DNA sequence: TGTGCCTGGACTCCGTGGAAACAGGGTCCCTACGAGCAGTACTTC. Its protein product is CAWTPWKQGPYEQYF.

The chain uses TRBV30 and TRBJ1-5; D uncertain. This CDR3 region has 15 residues. The V gene's germline CDR1 is GTSNPN and CDR2 SVGIG (reference sequence). V was pared by 0 bases and J by 2 bases, with 11 bases between. CDR3 region: CAWSVGGPGNQPQHF. As DNA, the CDR3 is TGTGCCTGGAGTGTTGGCGGCCCCGGCAATCAGCCCCAGCATTTT.

The V and J genes are TRBV9 and TRBJ1-3; D not certain. V was cut by 0 bases and J by 3 bases, with 16 bases left in between. Germline CDR1 is SGDLS and CDR2 is YYNGEE. The CDR3 extends over 17 amino acids. The CDR3 DNA is TGTGCCAGCAGCGTAGGGTCTCGGTTACGAGGTGGAAACACCATATATTTT. Protein: CASSVGSRLRGGNTIYF.

The V call is TRBV4-1, the J call TRBJ2-7, with D possibly TRBD2 on 5 matching bases. Trimming shortened V by 0 bases and J by 2 bases, and 14 bases separated the two germline ends. There are 16 residues in the CDR3. Germline CDR1 is MGHRA and CDR2 is YSYEKL. The CDR3 nucleotides read TGCGCCAGCAGCCAAGATCTGGAGGAGACGACCTACGAGCAGTACTTC. Amino acids: CASSQDLEETTYEQYF.